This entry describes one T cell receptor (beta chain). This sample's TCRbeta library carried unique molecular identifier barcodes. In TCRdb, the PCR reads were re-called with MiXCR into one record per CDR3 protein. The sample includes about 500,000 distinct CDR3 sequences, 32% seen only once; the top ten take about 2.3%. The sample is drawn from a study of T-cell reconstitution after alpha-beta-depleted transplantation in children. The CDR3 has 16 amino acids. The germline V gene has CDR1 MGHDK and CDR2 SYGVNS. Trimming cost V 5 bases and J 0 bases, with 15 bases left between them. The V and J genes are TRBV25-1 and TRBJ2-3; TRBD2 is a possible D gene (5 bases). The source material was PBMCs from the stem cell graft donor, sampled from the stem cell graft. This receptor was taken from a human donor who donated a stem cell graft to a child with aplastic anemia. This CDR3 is CASSNQLETSTDTQYF. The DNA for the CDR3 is TGTGCCAGCAGTAACCAACTAGAGACTAGCACAGATACGCAGTATTTT.